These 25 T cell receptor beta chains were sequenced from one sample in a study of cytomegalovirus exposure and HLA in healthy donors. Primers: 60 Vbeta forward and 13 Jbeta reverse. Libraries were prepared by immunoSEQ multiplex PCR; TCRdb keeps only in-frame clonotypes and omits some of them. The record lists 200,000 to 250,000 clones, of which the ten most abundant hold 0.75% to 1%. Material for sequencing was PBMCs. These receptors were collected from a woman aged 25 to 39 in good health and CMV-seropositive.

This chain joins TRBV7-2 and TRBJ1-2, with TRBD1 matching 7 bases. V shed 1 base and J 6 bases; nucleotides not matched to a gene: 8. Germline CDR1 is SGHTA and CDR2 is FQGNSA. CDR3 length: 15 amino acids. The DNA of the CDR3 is TGTGCCAGCAGCTTAGTGCCACAGGGGTATCATGGCTACACCTTC. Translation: CASSLVPQGYHGYTF. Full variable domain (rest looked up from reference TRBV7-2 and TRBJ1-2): GAGVSQSPSNKVTEKGKDVELRCDPISGHTALYWYRQSLGQGLEFLIYFQGNSAPDKSGLPSDRFSAERTGGSVSTLTIQRTQQEDSAVYLCASSLVPQGYHGYTFGSGTRLTVV.

Here the CDR3 DNA reads TGTGCCATCTTGACAGAGAACACTGAAGCTTTCTTT. Encoded protein: CAILTENTEAFF. The chain is built from TRBV6-1 and TRBJ1-1; D might be TRBD1 (5 bases). Germline CDR1 reads MNHNS; CDR2 reads SASEGT. The CDR3 loop spans 12 amino acids. The V gene lost 10 bases and the J gene lost 1 base, with 10 bases spanning the gap.

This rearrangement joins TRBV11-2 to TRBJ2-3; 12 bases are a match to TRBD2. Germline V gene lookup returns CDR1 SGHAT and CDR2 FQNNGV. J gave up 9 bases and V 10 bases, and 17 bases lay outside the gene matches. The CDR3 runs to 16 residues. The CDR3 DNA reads TGTGCCACCGAGGGGGGGCTAGCGGGAGGGCCGGGGACGCAGTATTTT. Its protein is CATEGGLAGGPGTQYF.

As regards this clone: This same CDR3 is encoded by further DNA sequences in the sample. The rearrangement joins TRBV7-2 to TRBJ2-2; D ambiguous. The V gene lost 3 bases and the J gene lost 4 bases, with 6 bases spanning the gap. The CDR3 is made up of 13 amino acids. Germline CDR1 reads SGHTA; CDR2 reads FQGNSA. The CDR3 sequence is CASSFLSTGELFF. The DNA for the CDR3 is TGTGCCAGCAGCTTCCTTAGCACCGGGGAGCTGTTTTTT.

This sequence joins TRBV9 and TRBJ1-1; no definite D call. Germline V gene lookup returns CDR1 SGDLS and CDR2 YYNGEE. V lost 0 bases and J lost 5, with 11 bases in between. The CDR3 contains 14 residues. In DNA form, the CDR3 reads TGTGCCAGCAGCGTAGGAAACCCGGGGACTGAAGCTTTCTTT. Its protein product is CASSVGNPGTEAFF.

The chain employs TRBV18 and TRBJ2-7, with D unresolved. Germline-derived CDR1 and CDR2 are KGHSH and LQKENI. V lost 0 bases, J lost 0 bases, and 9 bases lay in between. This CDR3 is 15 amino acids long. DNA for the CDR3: TGTGCCAGCTCACCACCGTCGGTGAACTCCTACGAGCAGTACTTC. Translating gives CASSPPSVNSYEQYF.

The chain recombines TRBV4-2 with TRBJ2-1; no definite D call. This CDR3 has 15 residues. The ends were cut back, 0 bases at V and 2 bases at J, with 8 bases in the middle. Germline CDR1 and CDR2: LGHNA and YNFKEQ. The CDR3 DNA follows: TGTGCCAGCAGCCAAGATGGCCAGACCTACAATGAGCAGTTCTTC. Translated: CASSQDGQTYNEQFF.

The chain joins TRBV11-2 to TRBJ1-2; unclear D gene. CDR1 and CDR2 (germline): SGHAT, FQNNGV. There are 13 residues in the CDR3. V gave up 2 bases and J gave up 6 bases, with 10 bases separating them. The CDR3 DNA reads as TGTGCCAGCAGCTTAATTTTGGCGGATGGCTACACCTTC. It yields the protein CASSLILADGYTF.

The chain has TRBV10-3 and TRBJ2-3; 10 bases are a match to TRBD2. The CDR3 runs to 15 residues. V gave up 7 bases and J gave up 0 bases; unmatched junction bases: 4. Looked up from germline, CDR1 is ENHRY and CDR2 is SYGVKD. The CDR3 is CAITGGLASTDTQYF. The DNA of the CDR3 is TGTGCCATCACGGGGGGACTAGCGAGCACAGATACGCAGTATTTT.

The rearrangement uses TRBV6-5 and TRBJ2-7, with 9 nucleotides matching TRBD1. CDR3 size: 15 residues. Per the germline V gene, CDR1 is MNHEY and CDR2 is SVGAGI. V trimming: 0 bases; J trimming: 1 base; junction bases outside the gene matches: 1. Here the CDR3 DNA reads TGTGCCAGCAGTTACTCCGACAGGGGGTCCTACGAGCAGTACTTC. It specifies CASSYSDRGSYEQYF.

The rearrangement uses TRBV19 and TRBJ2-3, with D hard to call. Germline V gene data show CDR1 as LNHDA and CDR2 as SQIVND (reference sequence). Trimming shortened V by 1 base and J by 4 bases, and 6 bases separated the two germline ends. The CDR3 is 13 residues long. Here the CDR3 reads CASSIAPADTQYF. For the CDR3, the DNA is TGTGCCAGTAGTATAGCGCCGGCAGATACGCAGTATTTT.

The CDR3 region is CASSVTSGNYEQYF. CDR3 nucleotides: TGTGCCAGCAGCGTGACTAGCGGGAACTACGAGCAGTACTTC. The genes are TRBV7-2 and TRBJ2-7; the match to TRBD2 covers 11 bases. The V and J ends lost 5 bases and 3 bases, in that order; junction bases with no gene match: 3. Germline CDR1 SGHTA, CDR2 FQGNSA. CDR3 length equals 14 residues.

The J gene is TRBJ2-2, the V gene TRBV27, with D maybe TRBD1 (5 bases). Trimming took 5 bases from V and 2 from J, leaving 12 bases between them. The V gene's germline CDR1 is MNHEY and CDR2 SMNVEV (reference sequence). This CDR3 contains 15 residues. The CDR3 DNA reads TGTGCCAGCAGTCCCCAGACAGTAAACACCGGGGAGCTGTTTTTT. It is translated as CASSPQTVNTGELFF.

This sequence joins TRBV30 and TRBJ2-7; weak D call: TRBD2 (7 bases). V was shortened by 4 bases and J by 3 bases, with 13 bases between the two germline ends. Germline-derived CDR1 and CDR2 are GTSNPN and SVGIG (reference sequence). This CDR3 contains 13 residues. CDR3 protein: CAWMGGANYEQYF. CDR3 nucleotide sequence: TGTGCCTGGATGGGGGGGGCGAACTACGAGCAGTACTTC.

The CDR3 is CASSWRMDTGELFF. The CDR3 bases are TGCGCCAGCAGCTGGAGGATGGACACCGGGGAGCTGTTTTTT. The V call is TRBV5-1, the J call TRBJ2-2, with D maybe TRBD2 (5 bases). Germline V gene lookup returns CDR1 SGHRS and CDR2 YFSETQ. CDR3 length: 14 residues. Trimming stripped 3 bases from V and 3 bases from J, with 9 bases between. Drawing the rest from reference TRBV5-1 and TRBJ2-2, the complete variable domain is KAGVTQTPRYLIKTRGQQVTLSCSPISGHRSVSWYQQTPGQGLQFLFEYFSETQRNKGNFPGRFSGRQFSNSRSEMNVSTLELGDSALYLCASSWRMDTGELFFGEGSRLTVL.

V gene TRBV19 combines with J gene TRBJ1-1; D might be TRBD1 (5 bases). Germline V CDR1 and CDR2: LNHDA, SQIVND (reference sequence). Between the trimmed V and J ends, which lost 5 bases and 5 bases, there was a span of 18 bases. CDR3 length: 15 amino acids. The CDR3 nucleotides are TGTGCCAGTAGTTGGTCAGGGAGGGTGCCTACTGAAGCTTTCTTT. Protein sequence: CASSWSGRVPTEAFF.

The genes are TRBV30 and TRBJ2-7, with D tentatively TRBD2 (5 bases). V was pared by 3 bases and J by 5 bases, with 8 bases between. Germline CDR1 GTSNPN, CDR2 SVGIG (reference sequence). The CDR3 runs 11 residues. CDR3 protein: CAWSLAHEQYF. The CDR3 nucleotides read TGTGCCTGGAGCCTAGCTCACGAGCAGTACTTC.

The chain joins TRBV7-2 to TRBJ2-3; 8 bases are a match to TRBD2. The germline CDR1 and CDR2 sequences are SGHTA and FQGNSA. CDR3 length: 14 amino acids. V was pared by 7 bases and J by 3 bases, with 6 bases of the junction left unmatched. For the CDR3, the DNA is TGTGCCAGCACCCATAGCGGGGTAACAGATACGCAGTATTTT. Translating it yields CASTHSGVTDTQYF.

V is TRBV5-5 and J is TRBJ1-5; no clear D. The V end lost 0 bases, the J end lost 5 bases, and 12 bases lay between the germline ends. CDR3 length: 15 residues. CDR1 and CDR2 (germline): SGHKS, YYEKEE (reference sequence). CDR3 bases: TGTGCCAGCAGCTTGGAGACGAGGGAGGATCAGCCCCAGCATTTT. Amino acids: CASSLETREDQPQHF.

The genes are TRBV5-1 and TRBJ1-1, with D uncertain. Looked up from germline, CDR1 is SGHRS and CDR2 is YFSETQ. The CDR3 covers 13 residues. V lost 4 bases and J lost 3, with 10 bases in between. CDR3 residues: CASSRSRDTEAFF. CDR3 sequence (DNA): TGCGCCAGCAGCCGTAGTCGGGACACTGAAGCTTTCTTT.

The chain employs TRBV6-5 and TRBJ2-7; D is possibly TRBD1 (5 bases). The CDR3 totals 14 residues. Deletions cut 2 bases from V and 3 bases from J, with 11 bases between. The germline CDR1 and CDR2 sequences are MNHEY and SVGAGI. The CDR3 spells CASSYRGLNYEQYF. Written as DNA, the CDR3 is TGTGCCAGCAGTTACAGGGGTCTAAACTACGAGCAGTACTTC.

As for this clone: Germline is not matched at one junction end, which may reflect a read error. CDR3 region: CASSLGQWGVF. CDR3 bases: TGTGCCAGCAGCCTGGGACAGTGGGGCGTTTTT. The genes are TRBV2 and TRBJ1-4, with 7 bases identical to TRBD1. CDR1 and CDR2 from the germline V gene are SNHLY and FYNNEI. The CDR3 has 11 residues.

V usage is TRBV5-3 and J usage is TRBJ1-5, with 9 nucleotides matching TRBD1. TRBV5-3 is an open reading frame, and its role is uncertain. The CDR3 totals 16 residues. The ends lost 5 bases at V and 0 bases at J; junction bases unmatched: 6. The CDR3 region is CARSSGTGYSNQPQHF. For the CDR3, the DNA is TGTGCCAGAAGTTCCGGGACAGGGTATAGCAATCAGCCCCAGCATTTT.

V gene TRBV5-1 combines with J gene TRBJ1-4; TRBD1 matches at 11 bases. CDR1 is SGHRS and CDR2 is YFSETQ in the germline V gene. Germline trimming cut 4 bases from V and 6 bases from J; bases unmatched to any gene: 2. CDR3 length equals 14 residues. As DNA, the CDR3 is TGCGCCAGCAGCCGGACAGGGGGCGATGAAAAACTGTTTTTT. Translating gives CASSRTGGDEKLFF.

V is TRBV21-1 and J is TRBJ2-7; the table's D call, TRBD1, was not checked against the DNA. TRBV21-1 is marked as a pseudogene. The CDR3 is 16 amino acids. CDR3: CASSIILRGDSYEQYF. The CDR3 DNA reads TGTGCCAGCAGCATAATCCTCAGGGGAGATTCCTACGAGCAGTACTTC.